Shown below are 10 T cell receptor beta chains from a single sample sequenced in a study of cytomegalovirus exposure and HLA in healthy donors. Clones were read by immunoSEQ multiplex PCR, and TCRdb kept only the in-frame ones, dropping some. The sample shows roughly 43,000 clones, 80% to 95% of them seen only once. Sequencing used PBMCs. The receptors derive from a young woman in good health and CMV-seronegative.

The chain links TRBV5-1 to TRBJ2-3, with D hard to call. Germline CDR1 reads SGHRS; CDR2 reads YFSETQ. The ends were cut back, 0 bases at V and 4 bases at J, with 15 bases in the middle. CDR3 length: 16 residues. The CDR3 nucleotides read TGCGCCAGCAGCTTGGTGACTCAAAGCTTTCCAGATACGCAGTATTTT. It encodes CASSLVTQSFPDTQYF.

The chain uses TRBV4-1 and TRBJ1-3, with D possibly TRBD1 on 6 matching bases. Germline CDR1 MGHRA, CDR2 YSYEKL. The ends were cut back, 4 bases at V and 4 bases at J, with 8 bases in the middle. The CDR3 spans 13 residues. This chain's CDR3 is CASSLGQGNTIYF. The CDR3 bases are TGCGCCAGCAGCCTCGGACAGGGAAACACCATATATTTT.

V and J are TRBV4-1 and TRBJ2-6; TRBD1 agrees at 9 bases. V dropped 4 bases and J dropped 3; count of bases not matched to a gene: 13. CDR3 length: 19 amino acids. Germline CDR1 reads MGHRA; CDR2 reads YSYEKL. This chain's CDR3 is CASSPPGTGSRNGANVLTF. Here the CDR3 DNA reads TGCGCCAGCAGCCCTCCCGGGACAGGGAGCCGAAATGGGGCCAACGTCCTGACTTTC.

This clone was seen only once. V usage is TRBV7-6 and J usage is TRBJ2-2; D gene ambiguous. Trimming took off 1 base at V and 5 bases at J, with 14 bases between the two ends. Germline CDR1 SGHVS, CDR2 FNYEAQ. This CDR3 has 16 amino acids. The CDR3 nucleotides read TGTGCCAGCAGCTTAGTAGTAGGCGGTTGGACCGGGGAGCTGTTTTTT. Protein: CASSLVVGGWTGELFF.

The V and J genes are TRBV10-3 and TRBJ1-4; 7 nucleotides agree with TRBD1. Germline V gene lookup returns CDR1 ENHRY and CDR2 SYGVKD. The trim removed 1 base at V and 3 bases at J, leaving 11 bases unmatched. This CDR3 comprises 18 residues. CDR3 amino acids: CAISEYRTGRPANEKLFF. CDR3 sequence (DNA): TGTGCCATCAGTGAGTATAGGACAGGACGACCGGCTAATGAAAAACTGTTTTTT.

The CDR3 reads CAWSALAGGDYNEQFF. DNA for the CDR3: TGTGCCTGGAGTGCGTTAGCGGGAGGGGACTACAATGAGCAGTTCTTC. The chain couples TRBV30 to TRBJ2-1; 11 nucleotides match TRBD2. J lost 3 bases, V lost 1 base, and 5 bases had no gene match. The CDR3 runs 16 residues. The germline CDR1 and CDR2 sequences are GTSNPN and SVGIG (reference sequence).

V is TRBV6-1 and J is TRBJ1-1, with TRBD1 identical over 10 bases. The CDR3 runs 15 residues. With V trimmed by 3 bases and J by 0 bases, 1 base remained unmatched. The germline gives CDR1 MNHNS, CDR2 SASEGT. The CDR3 here is CASSEGTGVNTEAFF. DNA of the CDR3: TGTGCCAGCAGTGAGGGGACAGGGGTGAACACTGAAGCTTTCTTT.

This clone was recorded only once. The J gene is TRBJ1-2, the V gene TRBV28; D gene ambiguous. V was trimmed by 6 bases and J by 5 bases, leaving 10 bases between them. From germline, CDR1 is MDHEN and CDR2 SYDVKM. The CDR3 sequence is 12 residues long. The CDR3 region is CASSGTGYGYTF. CDR3 in DNA: TGTGCCAGCAGCGGTACGGGGTATGGCTACACCTTC.

The chain links TRBV10-1 to TRBJ2-2; D not certain. This CDR3 is 15 amino acids long. V was shortened by 3 bases and J by 3 bases, with 11 bases between the two germline ends. Germline lookup yields CDR1 WNHNN and CDR2 SYGVQD (reference sequence). DNA for the CDR3: TGCGCCAGCAGTGACCTGGGCTCGGACACCGGGGAGCTGTTTTTT. Its protein is CASSDLGSDTGELFF.

The chain's CDR3 is CASSLRGLGYTF. The CDR3 region has the DNA TGTGCCAGCTCTCTCAGGGGGCTTGGCTACACCTTC. J is TRBJ1-2 and V is TRBV18, with 8 positions matching TRBD1. Germline CDR1 reads KGHSH; CDR2 reads LQKENI. The CDR3 sequence is 12 residues long. After removal of 6 bases from V and 7 bases from J, the junction contained 4 bases not matched to a gene. The full variable domain, in which reference TRBV18 and TRBJ1-2 provide the parts outside the CDR3, is NAGVMQNPRHLVRRRGQEARLRCSPMKGHSHVYWYRQLPEEGLKFMVYLQKENIIDESGMPKERFSAEFPKEGPSILRIQQVVRGDSAAYFCASSLRGLGYTFGSGTRLTVV.